These 16 T cell receptor beta chains originate from one sample sequenced in a study of CD8 T cells in Susac syndrome. The authors reverse transcribed about 0.5 to 1 ug RNA with random hexamers. TCRdb passed the immunoSEQ multiplex PCR reads through MiXCR, listing each CDR3 protein once. The sample holds some 300,000 distinct CDR3 sequences; 89% are singletons and the top ten take roughly 0.2%. Sequencing was performed on CD8+ T cells from PBMCs. All receptors come from a human donor with multiple sclerosis.

The chain's CDR3 is CASSSRGFSYEQYF. The CDR3 DNA is TGTGCCAGCAGCAGTAGGGGTTTCTCCTACGAGCAGTACTTC. The rearrangement uses TRBV7-6 and TRBJ2-7, with a possible D match to TRBD1 (5 bases). The CDR3 is made up of 14 amino acids. With 5 bases removed from V and 0 bases from J, the gap between germline ends came to 11 bases. Germline loops: CDR1 SGHVS, CDR2 FNYEAQ.

This rearrangement joins TRBV2 to TRBJ2-4, with TRBD1 as a possible D gene (5 bases). Germline V gene lookup returns CDR1 SNHLY and CDR2 FYNNEI. The CDR3 length is 15 residues. V gave up 1 base and J gave up 2 bases, with 9 bases separating them. CDR3 protein: CASSEESGSKNIQYF. DNA of the CDR3: TGTGCCAGCAGTGAAGAATCAGGGTCCAAAAACATTCAGTACTTC.

The genes are TRBV11-2 and TRBJ1-3; D is unresolved. The CDR3 covers 13 residues. The germline gives CDR1 SGHAT, CDR2 FQNNGV. The CDR3 region has the DNA TGTGCAACTGCCCTTAGCTCTGGAAACACCATATATTTT. It translates to CATALSSGNTIYF.

The chain carries TRBV4-1 and TRBJ2-3; D might be TRBD2 (5 bases). The ends were cut back, 1 base at V and 4 bases at J, with 12 bases in the middle. The CDR3 totals 15 residues. Germline lookup yields CDR1 MGHRA and CDR2 YSYEKL. The CDR3 sequence is CASSQGLGASDTQYF. The CDR3 nucleotides are TGCGCCAGCAGCCAAGGGTTGGGAGCATCAGATACGCAGTATTTT.

The chain combines TRBV13 with TRBJ2-5, with D hard to call. V was clipped by 1 base and J by 6 bases, with 9 bases between them. Looked up from germline, CDR1 is PRHDT and CDR2 is FYEKMQ (reference sequence). The CDR3 is made up of 13 amino acids. The CDR3: CASSLVPEKTQYF. The CDR3 DNA sequence: TGTGCCAGCAGCTTAGTCCCCGAGAAGACCCAGTACTTC.

The V call is TRBV7-9, the J call TRBJ2-1; the D is unclear. V lost 1 base to trimming and J lost 1 base, with 5 bases between them. CDR1 and CDR2 from the germline V gene are SEHNR and FQNEAQ (reference sequence). The CDR3 has 14 residues. CDR3: CASSLVQSYNEQFF. The CDR3 nucleotides read TGTGCCAGCAGCTTAGTACAGTCCTACAATGAGCAGTTCTTC.

The rearrangement joins TRBV27 to TRBJ2-1, with 9 positions matching TRBD1. CDR3 length: 14 amino acids. The germline gives CDR1 MNHEY, CDR2 SMNVEV (reference sequence). J gave up 7 bases and V 5 bases, and 6 bases lay outside the gene matches. Written as DNA, the CDR3 is TGTGCCAGCAGTACTTACAGGGGGCCGAATGAGCAGTTCTTC. Protein sequence: CASSTYRGPNEQFF.

J is TRBJ2-7 and V is TRBV9; 11 bases are a match to TRBD2. CDR3 length: 15 residues. Trimming cost V 2 bases and J 5 bases; bases outside gene matches: 6. Germline V gene data show CDR1 as SGDLS and CDR2 as YYNGEE. CDR3 sequence: CASSVSGGGVDEQYF. DNA for the CDR3: TGTGCCAGCAGCGTTAGCGGGGGGGGAGTGGACGAGCAGTACTTC.

J is TRBJ2-1 and V is TRBV27; D call uncertain. The V end lost 5 bases, the J end lost 4 bases, and 12 bases lay between the germline ends. Germline lookup yields CDR1 MNHEY and CDR2 SMNVEV (reference sequence). The CDR3 has 14 amino acids. CDR3 bases: TGTGCCAGCAGTCCCTTGCAGGTTTACAATGAGCAGTTCTTC. It encodes CASSPLQVYNEQFF.

The rearrangement uses TRBV19 and TRBJ2-1; D not resolved. V lost 5 bases, J lost 9 bases, and 8 bases lay in between. CDR1 LNHDA and CDR2 SQIVND come from the germline V gene (reference sequence). This CDR3 region has 11 residues. The CDR3, as DNA: TGTGCCAGTAGTGACCTTCCTGAGCAGTTCTTC. Its translation: CASSDLPEQFF. Supplemented by reference TRBV19 and TRBJ2-1, the full variable domain reads DGGITQSPKYLFRKEGQNVTLSCEQNLNHDAMYWYRQDPGQGLRLIYYSQIVNDFQKGDIAEGYSVSREKKESFPLTVTSAQKNPTAFYLCASSDLPEQFFGPGTRLTVL.

This chain uses TRBV30 with TRBJ1-1; D unclear. V lost 0 bases and J lost 1, with 3 bases in between. Germline assignment: CDR1 GTSNPN and CDR2 SVGIG (reference sequence). This CDR3 is 12 amino acids long. CDR3 in DNA: TGTGCCTGGAGTGTTGGGAACACTGAAGCTTTCTTT. Translation gives CAWSVGNTEAFF.

This clonotype appeared a few times. In DNA form, the CDR3 reads TGTGCCAGCAGTATAACCGGGACAGGGGATAAGTACTTC. Residues: CASSITGTGDKYF. V and J are TRBV6-2 or TRBV6-3 and TRBJ2-7, with TRBD1 identical over 10 bases. Trimming cost V 5 bases and J 11 bases; bases outside gene matches: 9. Germline CDR1 is MNHEY and CDR2 is SVGEGT. This CDR3 has 13 residues.

This clonotype was recorded once. The junction and the germline gene differ at one end; a read error may be behind it. The CDR3 protein is CASSPNSGRMYNEQLF. CDR3 sequence (DNA): TGTGCCAGCAGCCCAAATAGCGGGAGGATGTACAATGAGCAGCTCTTC. V gene TRBV14 combines with J gene TRBJ2-1; 10 nucleotides match TRBD2. The CDR3 covers 16 residues. Per germline, CDR1 SGHDN and CDR2 FVKESK.

For the CDR3, the DNA is TGTGCCAGCAGCCCTCGGACGACAGGGTCCACCGGGGAGCTGTTTTTT. Encoded protein: CASSPRTTGSTGELFF. The V call is TRBV14, the J call TRBJ2-2, with TRBD1 matching 7 bases. There are 16 residues in the CDR3. The germline V gene encodes CDR1 SGHDN and CDR2 FVKESK. V shed 4 bases, J shed 4 bases, and the junction held 9 bases outside the gene matches. The full variable domain, with the rest looked up from reference TRBV14 and TRBJ2-2, is EAGVTQFPSHSVIEKGQTVTLRCDPISGHDNLYWYRRVMGKEIKFLLHFVKESKQDESGMPNNRFLAERTGGTYSTLKVQPAELEDSGVYFCASSPRTTGSTGELFFGEGSRLTVL.

The chain carries TRBV4-2 and TRBJ1-2; D perhaps matches TRBD1 (5 bases). V was clipped by 0 bases and J by 4 bases, with 12 bases between them. Per the germline V gene, CDR1 is LGHNA and CDR2 is YNFKEQ. CDR3 size: 15 residues. The CDR3 DNA is TGTGCCAGCAGCCAAGAATTTTCGACAGTCTATGGCTACACCTTC. Amino acid sequence: CASSQEFSTVYGYTF.

This rearrangement joins TRBV29-1 to TRBJ2-1, with TRBD2 identical over 8 bases. This CDR3 is 17 amino acids long. Germline V CDR1 and CDR2: SQVTM, ANQGSEA. The junction had 7 bases not matched to a gene; V was cut back by 0 bases and J by 0 bases. The CDR3 DNA reads as TGCAGCGTTGAAGATCTTTGGCGGGAGGACTCCTACAATGAGCAGTTCTTC. Translation: CSVEDLWREDSYNEQFF.